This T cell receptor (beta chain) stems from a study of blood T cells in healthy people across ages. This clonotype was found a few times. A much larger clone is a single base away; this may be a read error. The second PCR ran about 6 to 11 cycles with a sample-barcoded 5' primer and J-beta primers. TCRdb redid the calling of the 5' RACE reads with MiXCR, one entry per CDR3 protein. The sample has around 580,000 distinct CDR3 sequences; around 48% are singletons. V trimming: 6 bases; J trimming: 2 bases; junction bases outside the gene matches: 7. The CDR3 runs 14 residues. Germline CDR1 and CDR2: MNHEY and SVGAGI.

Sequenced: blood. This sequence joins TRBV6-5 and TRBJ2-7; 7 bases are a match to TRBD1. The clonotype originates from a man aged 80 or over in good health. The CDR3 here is CASSDRTGAYEQYF. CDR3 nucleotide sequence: TGTGCCAGCAGCGACCGAACAGGGGCCTACGAGCAGTACTTC.